Reported below is one T cell receptor (beta chain). Described time point: persistent/refractory GD, antithyroid drugs over 5 years with positive TRAb. From RNA extracted from PBMCs, the TCR library was made. To make TCR beta libraries, researchers used iRepertoire HTBI primers and Arm-PCR of CDR3 regions. TCRdb redid the calling of the multiplex PCR reads with MiXCR, one entry per CDR3 protein. Of under 350,000 distinct CDR3 sequences in the sample, under 25% were seen once. The data derive from a study of regulatory T cells in long-lasting Graves disease. The receptor's source is a female donor with Graves disease. Sequenced material: peripheral blood mononuclear cells (PBMCs), taken when the disease was refractory, from a patient treated with antithyroid drugs.

The CDR3: CASSQGLAGNYEQYF. In nucleotides, the CDR3 is TGCGCCAGCAGCCAAGGACTAGCGGGGAACTACGAGCAGTACTTC. J is TRBJ2-7 and V is TRBV4-1, with 11 positions matching TRBD2. Per the germline V gene, CDR1 is MGHRA and CDR2 is YSYEKL. V shed 1 base and J 3 bases; nucleotides not matched to a gene: 2. CDR3 length equals 15 residues.